The following is a TCR beta chain sequence with its context. Its antigen is as yet unknown. Clones were sequenced by immunoSEQ multiplex PCR, and TCRdb holds only the in-frame ones, with some missing. The repertoire holds about 100,000 clones, with about 80% as singletons. The data belong to a study of a mutant IDH1 vaccine in newly diagnosed glioma. Overall study context: Patients previously underwent radiotherapy, temozolomide, or both, and most underwent both.

V trimming: 4 bases; J trimming: 1 base; junction bases outside the gene matches: 0. Looked up from germline, CDR1 is MNHNS and CDR2 is SASEGT. The CDR3 has 14 amino acids. The time point is: baseline, week 1 (first vaccination visit). Treatment indicated: pre-vaccination baseline after standard-of-care therapy. Study-wide findings and caveats: A vaccine-induced immune response developed in around 92% of the patients. No link was apparently found between pseudoprogression and changes in top peripheral T cell clonotypes.

J is TRBJ1-1 and V is TRBV6-1; 10 nucleotides agree with TRBD1. The sequence was collected from a man aged 40-50 years with glioma. The sample in question was PBMCs, obtained from a glioma patient treated with radiotherapy, temozolomide or both. The CDR3 loop reads CASSGTGGNTEAFF. DNA for the CDR3: TGTGCCAGCAGTGGGACAGGGGGGAACACTGAAGCTTTCTTT.